Each of the 29 T cell receptor beta chains below was sequenced from the same sample in a study of T cell repertoires in cytomegalovirus infection. In TCRdb, the reads were re-called with MiXCR into one record per CDR3 protein. The sample shows approximately 500,000 distinct CDR3 sequences, about 25% of them seen only once. The sample taken for sequencing was PBMCs. Receptors were obtained from a human donor in good health (CMV status not recorded). Some clones in this sample may be carry-over from other donors' samples.

The genes are TRBV27 and TRBJ1-2, with D maybe TRBD1 (6 bases). V was pared by 5 bases and J by 2 bases, with 15 bases between. The CDR3 runs 15 residues. Germline assignment: CDR1 MNHEY and CDR2 SMNVEV (reference sequence). CDR3 sequence (DNA): TGTGCCAGCAGTCCCATCGGCCAGGGGAACTATGGCTACACCTTC. Its protein is CASSPIGQGNYGYTF.

This clonotype was found many times. The V and J genes are TRBV7-2 and TRBJ2-1, with 9 nucleotides matching TRBD1. Germline assignment: CDR1 SGHTA and CDR2 FQGNSA. CDR3 length: 15 amino acids. The V and J ends lost 6 bases and 1 base, in that order; junction bases with no gene match: 4. In DNA, the CDR3 is TGTGCCAGCAGAAAACAGGGGGCGTCCTACAATGAGCAGTTCTTC. This sequence encodes CASRKQGASYNEQFF.

V is TRBV9 and J is TRBJ2-2, with 10 bases matching TRBD1. Per the germline V gene, CDR1 is SGDLS and CDR2 is YYNGEE. The CDR3 has 16 residues. After removal of 0 bases from V and 6 bases from J, the junction contained 5 bases not matched to a gene. CDR3 DNA: TGTGCCAGCAGCGTAGTGGTGGGACAGGGGTCCGGGGAGCTGTTTTTT. This encodes CASSVVVGQGSGELFF.

This clonotype was observed a few times. V and J are TRBV20-1 and TRBJ2-3; no reliable D call. With 1 base removed from V and 4 bases from J, the gap between germline ends came to 9 bases. CDR1 and CDR2 from the germline V gene are DFQATT and SNEGSKA (reference sequence). The CDR3 loop spans 13 amino acids. The CDR3 region has the DNA TGCAGTGCTAGAGCGGGCCATTCAGATACGCAGTATTTT. Translation gives CSARAGHSDTQYF.

This clonotype was detected many times. The chain is built from TRBV7-2 and TRBJ2-4, with 7 bases fitting TRBD1. Per the germline V gene, CDR1 is SGHTA and CDR2 is FQGNSA. The CDR3 length is 16 residues. With 5 bases clipped from V and 1 base from J, the junction kept 8 bases outside the gene matches. CDR3 sequence reads: CASSATLQGAKNIQYF. The CDR3 DNA reads TGTGCCAGCAGCGCAACATTACAGGGGGCCAAAAACATTCAGTACTTC.

This clonotype was recorded many times. The J gene is TRBJ2-1, the V gene TRBV7-3, with TRBD1 matching over 10 bases. CDR3 length: 16 residues. J was trimmed by 5 bases and V by 4 bases; bases with no gene match: 8. CDR1 is SGHTA and CDR2 is FQGTGA in the germline V gene. The CDR3: CASSSKTGGANNEQFF. DNA of the CDR3: TGTGCCAGCAGCTCCAAGACAGGGGGCGCGAACAATGAGCAGTTCTTC. Full variable domain (rest looked up from reference TRBV7-3 and TRBJ2-1): GAGVSQTPSNKVTEKGKYVELRCDPISGHTALYWYRQSLGQGPEFLIYFQGTGAADDSGLPNDRFFAVRPEGSVSTLKIQRTERGDSAVYLCASSSKTGGANNEQFFGPGTRLTVL.

This clonotype was picked up a small number of times. V usage is TRBV27 and J usage is TRBJ1-2; D not resolved. The CDR3 consists of 14 residues. V was cut by 2 bases and J by 9 bases, with 16 bases left in between. Germline CDR1 is MNHEY and CDR2 is SMNVEV (reference sequence). Written as DNA, the CDR3 is TGTGCCAGCAGTTTAAACGACACCCCGGGGAGCTACACCTTC. Its translation is CASSLNDTPGSYTF.

As concerns this clonotype: It may be a read error: a sequence one base away is much more abundant. The rearrangement joins TRBV7-6 to TRBJ2-2; 7 nucleotides match TRBD2. After removal of 0 bases from V and 6 bases from J, the junction contained 4 bases not matched to a gene. The CDR3 has 15 amino acids. Germline assignment: CDR1 SGHVS and CDR2 FNYEAQ. CDR3 DNA sequence: TGTGCCAGCAGCTTAGCGGGAGGGGCACCCGGGGAGCTGTTTTTT. It yields the protein CASSLAGGAPGELFF.

The genes are TRBV5-1 and TRBJ1-2; D is perhaps TRBD1 (5 bases). Germline lookup yields CDR1 SGHRS and CDR2 YFSETQ. The V gene lost 0 bases and the J gene lost 1 base, with 7 bases spanning the gap. The CDR3 length is 14 residues. The CDR3 loop reads CASSLGDSNYGYTF. CDR3 nucleotides: TGCGCCAGCAGCTTGGGAGACAGTAACTATGGCTACACCTTC.

This sequence joins TRBV11-3 and TRBJ1-6; D not certain. The CDR3 covers 12 residues. Germline V lookup: CDR1 SGHNT, CDR2 YENEEA. V lost 3 bases and J lost 9, with 6 bases in between. CDR3 sequence: CASSFSRSPLHF. CDR3 DNA: TGTGCCAGCAGCTTTTCCCGTTCACCCCTCCACTTT.

This clonotype was seen many times. DNA for the CDR3: TGTGCCAACTCTCGGGTCCGAGAAGGGACGCAGTATTTT. This sequence encodes CANSRVREGTQYF. V is TRBV7-8 and J is TRBJ2-3; no clear D. The V gene's germline CDR1 is SGHVS and CDR2 FQNEAQ. The CDR3 runs 13 residues. V was pared by 10 bases and J by 9 bases, with 20 bases between.

This clonotype has just a few counts. The rearrangement joins TRBV18 to TRBJ2-7; D perhaps matches TRBD1 (5 bases). The ends were cut back, 5 bases at V and 3 bases at J, with 17 bases in the middle. The germline V gene encodes CDR1 KGHSH and CDR2 LQKENI. The CDR3 runs to 15 residues. The CDR3 loop is CASSAQGSQSYEQYF. CDR3 nucleotide sequence: TGTGCCAGCTCAGCGCAGGGTTCCCAGAGCTACGAGCAGTACTTC.

This clonotype was recorded at least ten times. The V gene is TRBV7-8, the J gene TRBJ2-7, with 7 nucleotides matching TRBD2. CDR3 size: 15 residues. The germline V gene encodes CDR1 SGHVS and CDR2 FQNEAQ. With 6 bases clipped from V and 0 bases from J, the junction kept 8 bases outside the gene matches. Here the CDR3 reads CASSPLGGSSYEQYF. In nucleotides, the CDR3 is TGTGCCAGCAGTCCTCTGGGGGGGAGCTCCTACGAGCAGTACTTC.

The J gene is TRBJ1-2, the V gene TRBV28; 7 nucleotides agree with TRBD1. Germline CDR1 reads MDHEN; CDR2 reads SYDVKM. The CDR3 runs 14 residues. V shed 4 bases, J shed 4 bases, and the junction held 6 bases outside the gene matches. The CDR3, as DNA: TGTGCCAGCAGTTCAGGGACAGAACTCTATGGCTACACCTTC. This sequence encodes CASSSGTELYGYTF.

This clonotype has more than one count but fewer than ten. The chain combines TRBV19 with TRBJ2-6; the D gene is possibly TRBD1 (5 bases). Trimming removed 0 bases at V and 2 bases at J, with 17 bases between. CDR3 size: 19 residues. In germline, CDR1 is LNHDA, CDR2 SQIVND (reference sequence). The CDR3 reads CASSIDHPGLVTGANVLTF. The CDR3 DNA is TGTGCCAGTAGTATAGATCATCCAGGGTTAGTGACTGGGGCCAACGTCCTGACTTTC.

This clonotype was seen a handful of times. This chain links TRBV5-4 with TRBJ2-1, with D possibly matching TRBD1 (6 bases). The CDR3 has 14 residues. Germline-derived CDR1 and CDR2 are SGHNT and YYREEE (reference sequence). Trimming pared 4 bases from V and 7 bases from J, leaving 15 bases between. CDR3: CASSGAPRGNEQFF. The DNA for the CDR3 is TGTGCCAGCAGCGGGGCCCCGAGGGGGAATGAGCAGTTCTTC.

This clonotype was recorded many times. The chain joins TRBV7-2 to TRBJ1-2, with a tentative D call TRBD1 (6 bases). Germline values: CDR1 SGHTA, CDR2 FQGNSA. Trimming stripped 1 base from V and 1 base from J, with 10 bases between. The CDR3 has 15 residues. CDR3 sequence (DNA): TGTGCCAGCAGCTTAGATAGGGACAATAACTATGGCTACACCTTC. Its translation: CASSLDRDNNYGYTF.

The rearrangement joins TRBV7-6 to TRBJ2-2, with D unresolved. The V and J ends lost 6 bases and 7 bases respectively, with 21 bases between them. The CDR3 runs to 16 residues. Germline values: CDR1 SGHVS, CDR2 FNYEAQ. The CDR3 bases are TGTGCCAGCAGATCTAATATCAGAGTATGGTTCGGGGAGCTGTTTTTT. It yields the protein CASRSNIRVWFGELFF.

The chain carries TRBV6-6 and TRBJ1-6, with D possibly TRBD1 on 5 matching bases. The CDR3 is 20 residues long. Trimming removed 6 bases at V and 0 bases at J, with 24 bases between. The germline V gene encodes CDR1 MNHNY and CDR2 SVGAGI (reference sequence). This CDR3 reads CASRRTLRGGAGSYNSPLHF. The CDR3 DNA reads TGTGCCAGCAGACGGACTCTTCGCGGCGGGGCGGGCTCCTATAATTCACCCCTCCACTTT.

This chain links TRBV7-9 with TRBJ2-2; 9 positions agree with TRBD1. This CDR3 contains 15 residues. With 2 bases clipped from V and 7 bases from J, the junction kept 5 bases outside the gene matches. Germline values: CDR1 SEHNR, CDR2 FQNEAQ (reference sequence). CDR3 DNA: TGTGCCAGCAGCTTAAGGACAGGGGACATCGGGGAGCTGTTTTTT. This encodes CASSLRTGDIGELFF.

In its sample, this clonotype was seen many times. The rearrangement links TRBV6-2 or TRBV6-3 to TRBJ2-1; D is uncertain. V lost 1 base and J 5 bases, leaving 18 bases between the germline ends. CDR3 length equals 17 residues. In germline, CDR1 is MNHEY, CDR2 SVGEGT. CDR3 residues: CASSYFPPIRGDNEQFF. The CDR3 DNA is TGTGCCAGCAGTTACTTTCCCCCAATCCGTGGGGACAATGAGCAGTTCTTC.

The V and J genes are TRBV12-3 or TRBV12-4 and TRBJ2-3; 7 nucleotides agree with TRBD2. The V and J ends lost 0 bases and 4 bases, in that order; junction bases with no gene match: 4. This CDR3 has 15 residues. The CDR3, as DNA: TGTGCCAGCAGTTTAGCGCGGACTAGTGCAGATACGCAGTATTTT. Translation: CASSLARTSADTQYF.

In its sample, this clonotype was seen many times. V and J are TRBV7-8 and TRBJ1-5, with TRBD1 identical over 9 bases. The CDR3 is 16 amino acids. Looked up from germline, CDR1 is SGHVS and CDR2 is FQNEAQ. J was trimmed by 5 bases and V by 1 base; bases with no gene match: 6. The CDR3 here is CASSLVQGALDQPQHF. Here the CDR3 DNA reads TGTGCCAGCAGCTTAGTACAGGGGGCGTTAGATCAGCCCCAGCATTTT.

This clonotype was seen more than once but under ten times. The chain uses TRBV5-4 and TRBJ1-2, with 7 bases identical to TRBD1. This CDR3 region has 15 residues. Germline V gives CDR1 SGHNT, CDR2 YYREEE (reference sequence). With 1 base clipped from V and 7 bases from J, the junction kept 10 bases outside the gene matches. The CDR3 loop is CASSLRVEGAVGYTF. CDR3 nucleotide sequence: TGTGCCAGCAGCTTGCGAGTAGAGGGGGCGGTTGGCTACACCTTC.

This chain uses TRBV24-1 with TRBJ2-5, with D perhaps TRBD1 (5 bases). V lost 10 bases to trimming and J lost 2 bases, with 10 bases between them. This CDR3 region has 12 residues. Germline lookup yields CDR1 KGHDR and CDR2 SFDVKD. CDR3 amino acids: CATSRDQETQYF. The CDR3 DNA is TGTGCCACGAGCAGGGATCAAGAGACCCAGTACTTC.

This clonotype was found a few times. V is TRBV7-9 and J is TRBJ2-6, with 14 bases lining up with TRBD2. Germline CDR1 SEHNR, CDR2 FQNEAQ (reference sequence). This CDR3 has 20 residues. Trimming took 6 bases from V and 0 from J; bases not matched to a gene: 10. CDR3 coding DNA: TGTGCCAGCAGTAGACCCCGGACTAGCGGGAGGTCCTCTGGGGCCAACGTCCTGACTTTC. It is translated as CASSRPRTSGRSSGANVLTF.

This clonotype was detected only once. The chain carries TRBV6-6 and TRBJ1-5; unclear D gene. This CDR3 is built from 14 residues. Trimming removed 2 bases at V and 4 bases at J, with 9 bases between. Germline lookup yields CDR1 MNHNY and CDR2 SVGAGI (reference sequence). Here the CDR3 DNA reads TGTGCCAGCAGTTACACACGGCTTAATCAGCCCCAGCATTTT. Its translation is CASSYTRLNQPQHF.

The sample holds many counts of this clonotype. Germline is not matched at one junction end, which may reflect a read error. The chain combines TRBV7-6 with TRBJ1-2, with D perhaps TRBD1 (6 bases). CDR1 is SGHVS and CDR2 is FNYEAQ in the germline V gene. CDR3 length: 14 residues. CDR3 sequence (DNA): TGTGCCAGCAGTTTAGCCGGGGGCGACTATGGCTACACCTTC. Translated: CASSLAGGDYGYTF.

The chain recombines TRBV6-5 with TRBJ2-7; 8 nucleotides match TRBD2. The CDR3 runs 15 residues. CDR1 is MNHEY, CDR2 SVGAGI, per germline. With 2 bases clipped from V and 4 bases from J, the junction kept 7 bases outside the gene matches. The CDR3 DNA sequence: TGTGCCAGCAGTTACAGTCGGGAGGGCCGATACGAGCAGTACTTC. Its protein is CASSYSREGRYEQYF.